This T cell receptor beta chain emerged from a study of regulatory T cells in long-lasting Graves disease. V was pared by 2 bases and J by 4 bases, with 12 bases between. Germline V gives CDR1 SGHAT, CDR2 FQNNGV. The CDR3 covers 15 residues. Time point specified: newly diagnosed GD, antithyroid drugs for less than 3 months. Scientists built the TCR library using RNA that was extracted from PBMCs. Combining iRepertoire HTBI primers with Arm-PCR of CDR3 regions, the authors built TCR beta libraries. TCRdb used MiXCR to reprocess the multiplex PCR reads, holding one entry per CDR3 protein. Of about 620,000 distinct CDR3 sequences in the sample, roughly 15% were seen once. This clonotype was counted between two and nine times. The same data also went into a second study, on T cells in Graves' hyperthyroidism and ophthalmopathy.

The sequence derives from a woman under 40 with Graves disease. The input for sequencing was peripheral blood mononuclear cells (PBMCs), taken at new diagnosis, from a patient treated with antithyroid drugs. The chain carries TRBV11-2 and TRBJ1-5; D ambiguous. CDR3 loop: CASSLSGITNQPQHF. The CDR3 DNA follows: TGTGCCAGCAGCTTATCCGGCATTACTAATCAGCCCCAGCATTTT.